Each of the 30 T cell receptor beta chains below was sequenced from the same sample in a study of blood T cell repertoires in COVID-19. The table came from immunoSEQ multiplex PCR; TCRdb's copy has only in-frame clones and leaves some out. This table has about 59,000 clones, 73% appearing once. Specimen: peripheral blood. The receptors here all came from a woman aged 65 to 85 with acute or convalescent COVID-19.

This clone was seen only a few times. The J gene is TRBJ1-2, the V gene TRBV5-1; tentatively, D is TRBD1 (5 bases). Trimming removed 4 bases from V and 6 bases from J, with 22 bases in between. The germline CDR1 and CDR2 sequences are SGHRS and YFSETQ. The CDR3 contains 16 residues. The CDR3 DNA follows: TGCGCCAGCAGCGGGGGAGCTAACCGGGGGAAAAATGGCTACACCTTC. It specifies CASSGGANRGKNGYTF.

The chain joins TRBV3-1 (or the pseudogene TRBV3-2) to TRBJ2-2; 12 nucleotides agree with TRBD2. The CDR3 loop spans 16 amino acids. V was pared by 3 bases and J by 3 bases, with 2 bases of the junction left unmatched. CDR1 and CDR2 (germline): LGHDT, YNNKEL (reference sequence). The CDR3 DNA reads TGTGCCAGCAGCCACCTAGCGGGGGGGTACACCGGGGAGCTGTTTTTT. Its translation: CASSHLAGGYTGELFF.

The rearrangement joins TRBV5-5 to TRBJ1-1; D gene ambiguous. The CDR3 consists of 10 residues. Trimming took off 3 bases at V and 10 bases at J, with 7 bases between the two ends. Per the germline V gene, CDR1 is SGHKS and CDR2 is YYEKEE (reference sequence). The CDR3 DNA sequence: TGTGCCAGCAGCTGGTCCGGAGCTTTCTTT. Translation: CASSWSGAFF.

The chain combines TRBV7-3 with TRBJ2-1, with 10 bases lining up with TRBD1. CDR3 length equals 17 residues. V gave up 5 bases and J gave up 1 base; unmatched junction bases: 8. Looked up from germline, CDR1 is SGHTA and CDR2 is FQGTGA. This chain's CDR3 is CASSPGKGQGSYNEQFF. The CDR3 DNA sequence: TGTGCCAGCAGCCCCGGGAAGGGACAGGGGTCCTACAATGAGCAGTTCTTC. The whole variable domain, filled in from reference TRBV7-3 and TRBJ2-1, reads GAGVSQTPSNKVTEKGKYVELRCDPISGHTALYWYRQSLGQGPEFLIYFQGTGAADDSGLPNDRFFAVRPEGSVSTLKIQRTERGDSAVYLCASSPGKGQGSYNEQFFGPGTRLTVL.

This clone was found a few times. The CDR3 sequence: CASSKRNYGYTF. In DNA form, the CDR3 reads TGTGCCAGCAGTAAGAGGAACTATGGCTACACCTTC. The rearrangement links TRBV25-1 to TRBJ1-2; D uncertain. Per the germline V gene, CDR1 is MGHDK and CDR2 is SYGVNS. Trimming removed 5 bases from V and 2 bases from J, with 6 bases in between. The CDR3 loop spans 12 amino acids.

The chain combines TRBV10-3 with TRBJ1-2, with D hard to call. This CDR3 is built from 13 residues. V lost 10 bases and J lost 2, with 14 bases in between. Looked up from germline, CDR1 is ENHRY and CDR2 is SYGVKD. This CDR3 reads CATQAGDNYGYTF. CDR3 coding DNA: TGTGCCACCCAGGCGGGCGACAACTATGGCTACACCTTC.

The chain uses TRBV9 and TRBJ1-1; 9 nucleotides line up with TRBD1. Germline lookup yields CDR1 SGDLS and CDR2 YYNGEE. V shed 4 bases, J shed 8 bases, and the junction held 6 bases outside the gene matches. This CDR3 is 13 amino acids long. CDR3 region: CASSFRDREEAFF. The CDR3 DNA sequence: TGTGCCAGCAGCTTTAGGGACAGGGAAGAAGCTTTCTTT.

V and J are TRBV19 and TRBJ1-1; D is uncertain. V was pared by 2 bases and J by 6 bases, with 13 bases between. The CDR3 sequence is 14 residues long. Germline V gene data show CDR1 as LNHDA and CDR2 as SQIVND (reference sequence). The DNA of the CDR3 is TGTGCCAGTAGTATACCTCTTAAACCGGCTGAAGCTTTCTTT. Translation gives CASSIPLKPAEAFF.

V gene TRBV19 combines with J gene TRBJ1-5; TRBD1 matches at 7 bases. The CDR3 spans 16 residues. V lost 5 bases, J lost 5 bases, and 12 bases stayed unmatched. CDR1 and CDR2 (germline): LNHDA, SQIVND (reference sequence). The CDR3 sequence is CASSSKTRGSHQPQHF. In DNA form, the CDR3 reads TGTGCCAGTAGTTCAAAGACCAGGGGGTCCCATCAGCCCCAGCATTTT.

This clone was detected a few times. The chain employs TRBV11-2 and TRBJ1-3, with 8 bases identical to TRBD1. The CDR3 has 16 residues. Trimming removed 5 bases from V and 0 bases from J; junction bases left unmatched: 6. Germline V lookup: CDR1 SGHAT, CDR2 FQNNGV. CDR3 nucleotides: TGTGCCAGCAGCCCGGGACAGGTGATCTCTGGAAACACCATATATTTT. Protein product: CASSPGQVISGNTIYF.

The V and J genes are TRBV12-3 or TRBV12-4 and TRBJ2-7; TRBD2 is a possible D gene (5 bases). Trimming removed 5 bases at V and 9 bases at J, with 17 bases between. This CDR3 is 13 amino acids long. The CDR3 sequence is CASSLGGLSGQYF. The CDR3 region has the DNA TGTGCCAGCAGTCTAGGAGGTCTTTCGGGGCAGTACTTC.

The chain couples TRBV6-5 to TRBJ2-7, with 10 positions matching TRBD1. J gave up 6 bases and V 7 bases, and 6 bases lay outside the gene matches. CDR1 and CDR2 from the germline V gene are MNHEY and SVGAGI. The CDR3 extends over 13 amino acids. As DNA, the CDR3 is TGTGCCAGCAAGGGACAGGGGCCCAGCGAGCAGTACTTC. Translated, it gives CASKGQGPSEQYF.

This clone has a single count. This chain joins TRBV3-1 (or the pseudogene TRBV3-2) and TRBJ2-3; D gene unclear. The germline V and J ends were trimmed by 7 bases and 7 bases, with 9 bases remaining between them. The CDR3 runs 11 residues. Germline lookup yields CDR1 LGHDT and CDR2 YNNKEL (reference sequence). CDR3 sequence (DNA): TGTGCCAGCACCGACTCAAATACGCAGTATTTT. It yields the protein CASTDSNTQYF.

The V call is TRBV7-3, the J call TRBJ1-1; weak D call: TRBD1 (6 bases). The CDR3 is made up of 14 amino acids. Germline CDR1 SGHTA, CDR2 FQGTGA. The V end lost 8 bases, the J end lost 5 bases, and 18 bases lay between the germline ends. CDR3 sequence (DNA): TGTGCCAGCCAAGAACAGGGCGCTGGGACTGAAGCTTTCTTT. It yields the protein CASQEQGAGTEAFF.

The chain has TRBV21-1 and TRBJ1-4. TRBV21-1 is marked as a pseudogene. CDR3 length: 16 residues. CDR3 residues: CASSKGEGRRAEKLFF. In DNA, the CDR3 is TGTGCCAGCAGCAAAGGTGAAGGCAGGCGGGCTGAAAAACTGTTTTTT.

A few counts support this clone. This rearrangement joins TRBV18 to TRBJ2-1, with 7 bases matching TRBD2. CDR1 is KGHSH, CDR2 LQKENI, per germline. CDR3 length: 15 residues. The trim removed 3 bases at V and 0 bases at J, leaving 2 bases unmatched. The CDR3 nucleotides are TGTGCCAGCTCACCCAGGGAGGGCTCCTACAATGAGCAGTTCTTC. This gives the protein CASSPREGSYNEQFF.

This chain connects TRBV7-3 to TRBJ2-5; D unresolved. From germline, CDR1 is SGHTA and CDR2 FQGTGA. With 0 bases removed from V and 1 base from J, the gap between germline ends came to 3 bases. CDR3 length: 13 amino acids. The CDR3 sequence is CASSLTRQETQYF. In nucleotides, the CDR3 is TGTGCCAGCAGCTTAACGCGCCAAGAGACCCAGTACTTC. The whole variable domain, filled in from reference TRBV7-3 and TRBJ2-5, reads GAGVSQTPSNKVTEKGKYVELRCDPISGHTALYWYRQSLGQGPEFLIYFQGTGAADDSGLPNDRFFAVRPEGSVSTLKIQRTERGDSAVYLCASSLTRQETQYFGPGTRLLVL.

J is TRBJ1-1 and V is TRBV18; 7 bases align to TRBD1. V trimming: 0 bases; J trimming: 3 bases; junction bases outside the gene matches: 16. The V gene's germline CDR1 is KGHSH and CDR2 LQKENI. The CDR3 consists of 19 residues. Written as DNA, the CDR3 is TGTGCCAGCTCACCACCGAGGGTCTACTCTCTTACAGGGGACACTGAAGCTTTCTTT. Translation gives CASSPPRVYSLTGDTEAFF.

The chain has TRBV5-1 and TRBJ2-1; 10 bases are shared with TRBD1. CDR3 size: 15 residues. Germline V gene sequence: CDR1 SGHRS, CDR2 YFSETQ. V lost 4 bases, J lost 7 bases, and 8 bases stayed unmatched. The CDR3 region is CASSHGTGEGNEQFF. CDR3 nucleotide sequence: TGCGCCAGCAGCCACGGGACAGGGGAGGGGAATGAGCAGTTCTTC.

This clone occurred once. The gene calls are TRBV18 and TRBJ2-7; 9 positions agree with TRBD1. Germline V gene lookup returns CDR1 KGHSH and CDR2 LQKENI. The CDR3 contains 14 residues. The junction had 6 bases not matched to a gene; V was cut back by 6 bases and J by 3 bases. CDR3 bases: TGTGCCAGCTCCCCGACAGGGGGAGTCTACGAGCAGTACGTC. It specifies CASSPTGGVYEQYV.

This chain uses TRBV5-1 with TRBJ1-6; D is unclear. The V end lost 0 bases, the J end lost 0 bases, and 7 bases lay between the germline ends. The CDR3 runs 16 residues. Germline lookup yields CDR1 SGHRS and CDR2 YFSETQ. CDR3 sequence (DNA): TGCGCCAGCAGCTTGGAGCTTGGCTCCTATAATTCACCCCTCCACTTT. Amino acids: CASSLELGSYNSPLHF.

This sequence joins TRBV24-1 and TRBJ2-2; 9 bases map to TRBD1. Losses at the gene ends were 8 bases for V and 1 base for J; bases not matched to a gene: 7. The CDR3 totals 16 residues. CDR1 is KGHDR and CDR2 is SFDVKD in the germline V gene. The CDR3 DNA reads TGTGCCACCAATCCAGGGGGACAGGGGAACACCGGGGAGCTGTTTTTT. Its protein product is CATNPGGQGNTGELFF.

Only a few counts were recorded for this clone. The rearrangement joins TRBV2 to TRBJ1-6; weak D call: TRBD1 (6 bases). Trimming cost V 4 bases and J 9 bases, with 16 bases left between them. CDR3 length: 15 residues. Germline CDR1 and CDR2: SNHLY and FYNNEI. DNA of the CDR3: TGTGCCAGCAGTGCGGACAGCCCTCTGGGTTCACCCCTCCACTTT. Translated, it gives CASSADSPLGSPLHF. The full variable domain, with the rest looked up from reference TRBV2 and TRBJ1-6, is EPEVTQTPSHQVTQMGQEVILRCVPISNHLYFYWYRQILGQKVEFLVSFYNNEISEKSEIFDDQFSVERPDGSNFTLKIRSTKLEDSAMYFCASSADSPLGSPLHFGNGTRLTVT.

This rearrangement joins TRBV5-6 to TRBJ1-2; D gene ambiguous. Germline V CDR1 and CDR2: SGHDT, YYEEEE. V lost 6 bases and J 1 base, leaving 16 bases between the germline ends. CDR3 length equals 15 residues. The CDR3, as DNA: TGTGCCAGCACCCGAGGTGGAGGGCTTAACTATGGCTACACCTTC. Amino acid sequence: CASTRGGGLNYGYTF.

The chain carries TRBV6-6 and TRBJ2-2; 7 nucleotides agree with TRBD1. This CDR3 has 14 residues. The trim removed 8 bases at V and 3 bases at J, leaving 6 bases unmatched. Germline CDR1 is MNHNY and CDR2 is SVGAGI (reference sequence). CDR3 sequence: CASVRGRDTGELFF. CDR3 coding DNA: TGTGCCAGCGTAAGGGGGCGAGACACCGGGGAGCTGTTTTTT.

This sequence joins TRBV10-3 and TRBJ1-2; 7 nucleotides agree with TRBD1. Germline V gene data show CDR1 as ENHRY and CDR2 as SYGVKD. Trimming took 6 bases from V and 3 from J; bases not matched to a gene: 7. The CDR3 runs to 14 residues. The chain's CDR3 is CAISETTGYYGYTF. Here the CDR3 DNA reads TGTGCCATCAGCGAAACGACAGGGTACTATGGCTACACCTTC.

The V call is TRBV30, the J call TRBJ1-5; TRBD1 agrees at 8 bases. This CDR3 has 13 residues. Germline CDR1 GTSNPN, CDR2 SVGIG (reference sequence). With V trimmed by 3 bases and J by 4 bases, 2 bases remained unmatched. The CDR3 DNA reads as TGTGCCTGGAGGGGGACAGGTAATCAGCCCCAGCATTTT. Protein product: CAWRGTGNQPQHF.

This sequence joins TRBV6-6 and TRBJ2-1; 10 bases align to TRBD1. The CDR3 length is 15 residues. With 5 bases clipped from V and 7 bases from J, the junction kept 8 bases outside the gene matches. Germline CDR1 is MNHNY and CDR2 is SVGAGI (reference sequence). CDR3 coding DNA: TGTGCCAGCAGTCGACGGACAGGGGGTCCGAATGAGCAGTTCTTC. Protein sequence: CASSRRTGGPNEQFF.

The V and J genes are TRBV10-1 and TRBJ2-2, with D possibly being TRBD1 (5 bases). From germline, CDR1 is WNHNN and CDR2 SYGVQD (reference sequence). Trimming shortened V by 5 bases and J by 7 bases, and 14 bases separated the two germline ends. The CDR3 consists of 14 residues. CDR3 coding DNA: TGCGCCAGCAGTACCGGACAATGGGGCGGGGAGCTGTTTTTT. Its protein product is CASSTGQWGGELFF.

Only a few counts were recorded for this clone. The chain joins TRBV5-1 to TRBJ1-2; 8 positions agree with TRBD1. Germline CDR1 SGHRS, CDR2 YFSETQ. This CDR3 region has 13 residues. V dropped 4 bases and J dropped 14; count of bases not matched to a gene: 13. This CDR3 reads CASSGGQGASLTF. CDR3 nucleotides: TGCGCCAGCAGCGGAGGGCAGGGGGCGAGTTTAACCTTC.